Below, 10 T cell receptor beta chains from the same sample are listed, as sequenced in a study of spatial heterogeneity in lung cancer. Sample time point: blood at routine non-recurrence follow-up after resection. TCRs were sequenced from unsorted whole RNA of tumor, nontumor lung or PBMC. MiXCR was run by TCRdb on the 5' RACE reads, yielding one entry per CDR3 protein. The sample shows 95,000 to 130,000 distinct CDR3 sequences, more than 9% of them seen only once. Sequencing used PBMCs, obtained at follow-up. These receptor sequences come from a male donor with early-stage non-small cell lung cancer.

This clonotype was observed a few times. The CDR3 sequence: CSASIWGETQYF. CDR3 bases: TGCAGTGCTAGTATTTGGGGAGAGACCCAGTACTTC. This chain uses TRBV20-1 with TRBJ2-5; no reliable D call. The CDR3 extends over 12 amino acids. V was trimmed by 3 bases and J by 4 bases, leaving 9 bases between them. CDR1 is DFQATT, CDR2 SNEGSKA, per germline (reference sequence).

This clonotype was detected only once. One junction end does not reproduce the germline sequence, and a read error may be involved. The chain recombines TRBV6-2 or TRBV6-3 with TRBJ2-6; a possible D gene is TRBD1 (6 bases). Germline V gene lookup returns CDR1 MNHEY and CDR2 SVGEGT. The CDR3 has 18 residues. The CDR3 loop reads CASNLRLRTDSGANVLSF. CDR3 nucleotides: TGTGCCAGCAACCTTAGGCTGAGGACAGACTCTGGGGCCAACGTCCTGAGTTTC.

This chain joins TRBV6-6 and TRBJ2-7; D might be TRBD1 (6 bases). This CDR3 comprises 15 residues. The ends were cut back, 2 bases at V and 0 bases at J, with 11 bases in the middle. Germline V gene sequence: CDR1 MNHNY, CDR2 SVGAGI (reference sequence). The CDR3 is CASSYDVGGSYEQYF. The CDR3 region has the DNA TGTGCCAGCAGTTACGACGTAGGGGGCTCCTACGAGCAGTACTTC.

This clonotype was recorded many times. The rearrangement links TRBV7-9 to TRBJ2-1; TRBD2 matches 10 bases. V was pared by 5 bases and J by 9 bases, with 16 bases of the junction left unmatched. The CDR3 length is 17 residues. CDR1 SEHNR and CDR2 FQNEAQ come from the germline V gene (reference sequence). This chain's CDR3 is CASSLPLPAGGAGEQFF. In nucleotides, the CDR3 is TGTGCCAGCAGCCTGCCCCTTCCAGCGGGGGGGGCGGGTGAGCAGTTCTTC.

This clonotype has a count of ten or more. The rearrangement uses TRBV20-1 and TRBJ2-6, with D possibly matching TRBD1 (6 bases). Germline values: CDR1 DFQATT, CDR2 SNEGSKA (reference sequence). Trimming stripped 5 bases from V and 2 bases from J, with 10 bases between. The CDR3 is 14 amino acids. CDR3 sequence reads: CSAPRGTGANVLTF. Written as DNA, the CDR3 is TGCAGTGCTCCCAGGGGAACTGGGGCCAACGTCCTGACTTTC.

This clonotype was seen a handful of times. The V call is TRBV10-2, the J call TRBJ1-6, with TRBD1 identical over 8 bases. The CDR3 spans 15 residues. Germline V gives CDR1 WSHSY, CDR2 SAAADI. J gave up 4 bases and V 6 bases, and 5 bases lay outside the gene matches. CDR3 sequence reads: CASRSGQEYNSPLHF. CDR3 sequence (DNA): TGCGCCAGCAGGTCGGGACAGGAATATAATTCACCCCTCCACTTT.

This clonotype was found many times. The rearrangement joins TRBV7-9 to TRBJ2-7; 9 bases fit TRBD1. Looked up from germline, CDR1 is SEHNR and CDR2 is FQNEAQ (reference sequence). J was trimmed by 6 bases and V by 1 base; bases with no gene match: 4. This CDR3 comprises 14 residues. CDR3: CASSLGGQGGEQYF. Written as DNA, the CDR3 is TGTGCCAGCAGCTTAGGGGGACAGGGTGGCGAGCAGTACTTC.

This clonotype was recorded a few times. The chain uses TRBV30 and TRBJ1-1; no firm D call. Trimming removed 3 bases from V and 11 bases from J, with 16 bases in between. CDR1 and CDR2 (germline): GTSNPN, SVGIG (reference sequence). The CDR3 extends over 12 amino acids. CDR3 amino acids: CAWSGSDMIAFF. DNA of the CDR3: TGTGCCTGGAGCGGCTCCGACATGATCGCTTTCTTT. The full variable domain, completed using reference TRBV30 and TRBJ1-1, is SQTIHQWPATLVQPVGSPLSLECTVEGTSNPNLYWYRQAAGRGLQLLFYSVGIGQISSEVPQNLSASRPQDRQFILSSKKLLLSDSGFYLCAWSGSDMIAFFGQGTRLTVV.

This clonotype was counted a few times. The V and J genes are TRBV29-1 and TRBJ1-2; maybe TRBD1 (6 bases). Trimming left V 5 bases short and J 3 bases short, with 13 bases between. The CDR3 sequence is 13 residues long. Germline V gives CDR1 SQVTM, CDR2 ANQGSEA. CDR3 loop: CSVYRDRYYGYTF. The DNA for the CDR3 is TGCAGCGTTTACAGGGACCGATACTATGGCTACACCTTC.

The rearrangement links TRBV7-2 to TRBJ2-1, with D perhaps given as TRBD1 or TRBD2 (5 bases each). V lost 1 base to trimming and J lost 9 bases, with 22 bases between them. The CDR3 loop spans 17 amino acids. Germline V gene data show CDR1 as SGHTA and CDR2 as FQGNSA. The CDR3 DNA reads TGTGCCAGCAGCTTAGGGGGACCACGCTCAGGGCAGGGTGAGCAGTTCTTC. This sequence encodes CASSLGGPRSGQGEQFF.